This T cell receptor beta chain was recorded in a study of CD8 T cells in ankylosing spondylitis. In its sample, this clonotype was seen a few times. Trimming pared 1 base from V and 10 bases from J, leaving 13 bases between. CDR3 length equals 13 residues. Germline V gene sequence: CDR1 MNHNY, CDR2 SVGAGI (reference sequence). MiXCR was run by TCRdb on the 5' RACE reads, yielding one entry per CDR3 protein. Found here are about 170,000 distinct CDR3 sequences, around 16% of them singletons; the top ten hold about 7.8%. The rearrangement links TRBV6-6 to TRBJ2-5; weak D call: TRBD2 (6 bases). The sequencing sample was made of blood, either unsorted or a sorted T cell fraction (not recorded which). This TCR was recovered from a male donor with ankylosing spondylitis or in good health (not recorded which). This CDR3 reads CASSYFQGRNQYF. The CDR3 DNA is TGTGCCAGCAGTTACTTTCAAGGGAGGAACCAGTACTTC.